Listed below are T cell receptor beta chains from one sample, sequenced in a study of blood T cell repertoires in COVID-19. The repertoire was sequenced with immunoSEQ multiplex PCR; TCRdb's copy has only in-frame clones and lacks some. The sample has about 170,000 clones, about 85% seen once; the top ten hold about 8.1%. The sequenced sample was peripheral blood. Source of these receptors: an elderly woman with COVID-19, enrolled during active disease. The CDR3 runs from the conserved cysteine through the conserved F or W. A D gene is named only where the DNA matches it firmly. For some rows the clone size is stated as once, few or many, or as a class when expanded; others skip it.

J: TRBJ2-7; D: TRBD1; size: .; V: TRBV12-3/TRBV12-4; CDR3: CASSLGQGREQYF; DNA: TGTGCCAGCAGTTTAGGACAGGGGAGGGAGCAGTACTTC
J: TRBJ2-2; D: .; size: .; V: TRBV6-5; CDR3: CASKLVHTGELFF; DNA: TGTGCCAGCAAGCTAGTACACACCGGGGAGCTGTTTTTT
J: TRBJ2-1; D: .; size: .; V: TRBV5-1; CDR3: CASSREYNEQFF; DNA: TGCGCCAGCAGCCGGGAATACAATGAGCAGTTCTTC
J: TRBJ2-1; D: .; size: .; V: TRBV6-2/TRBV6-3; CDR3: CASSLRGASEQFF; DNA: TGTGCCAGCAGTCTAAGGGGCGCTTCGGAGCAGTTCTTC
J: TRBJ2-6; D: TRBD2; size: .; V: TRBV6-2/TRBV6-3; CDR3: CASSPSGRASGANVLTF; DNA: TGTGCCAGCAGCCCTAGCGGGAGGGCCTCTGGGGCCAACGTCCTGACTTTC
J: TRBJ1-5; D: TRBD1; size: few; V: TRBV5-1; CDR3: CASSFWSGGEYSNQPQHF; DNA: TGCGCCAGCAGCTTTTGGTCAGGGGGCGAGTATAGCAATCAGCCCCAGCATTTT
J: TRBJ2-3; D: .; size: .; V: TRBV29-1; CDR3: CSGVGTFTDTQYF; DNA: TGCAGCGGCGTCGGGACTTTCACAGATACGCAGTATTTT
J: TRBJ2-2; D: .; size: .; V: TRBV4-1; CDR3: CASSQSWTIDTGELFF; DNA: TGCGCCAGCAGCCAAAGTTGGACTATCGACACCGGGGAGCTGTTTTTT
J: TRBJ2-3; D: TRBD2; size: .; V: TRBV6-4; CDR3: CASSDSAGGPTDTQYF; DNA: TGTGCCAGCAGTGACTCGGCGGGGGGGCCCACAGATACGCAGTATTTT
J: TRBJ1-3; D: .; size: .; V: TRBV24-1; CDR3: CATSAGNTIYF; DNA: TGTGCCACCAGTGCGGGAAACACCATATATTTT
J: TRBJ2-1; D: .; size: .; V: TRBV3-1/TRBV3-2; CDR3: CASSPTGHVNEQFF; DNA: TGTGCCAGCAGCCCCACAGGTCATGTCAATGAGCAGTTCTTC